This T cell receptor beta chain was sequenced during a study of T cell changes during pregnancy in multiple sclerosis. Data came from immunoSEQ multiplex PCR; TCRdb stores just in-frame clones and leaves some out. The sample carries roughly 40,000 clones, 80% to 95% recorded once. Germline V gene sequence: CDR1 SNHLY, CDR2 FYNNEI. This CDR3 has 11 residues. V was trimmed by 6 bases and J by 4 bases, leaving 6 bases between them. The sequencing used CD4+ T cells from peripheral blood mononuclear cells, collected in the first trimester of pregnancy. J is TRBJ1-1 and V is TRBV2; D gene ambiguous. The clonotype was recovered from a female donor with multiple sclerosis, enrolled in a pregnancy study. This chain's CDR3 is CASRSGTEAFF. In DNA, the CDR3 is TGTGCCAGCAGGTCGGGCACTGAAGCTTTCTTT.